The 23 T cell receptor beta chains below all came from one sample that was sequenced in a study of cytomegalovirus exposure and HLA in healthy donors. PCR amplification relied on 60 Vbeta primers (plus 13 Jbeta primers). The data were produced by immunoSEQ multiplex PCR, yet TCRdb's version contains in-frame clones alone and is incomplete. The profile shows some 60,000 clones, over 70% of them singletons. The sequenced material came from PBMCs. The receptors come from a woman between 40 and 50 years old in good health and CMV-seronegative.

V gene TRBV10-2 combines with J gene TRBJ1-1; 11 bases match TRBD1. Trimming at V came to 4 bases and at J to 1 base, leaving 8 bases not matched to a gene. This CDR3 has 17 amino acids. Germline V gene lookup returns CDR1 WSHSY and CDR2 SAAADI. Here the CDR3 reads CASSAGQGASANTEAFF. The CDR3, as DNA: TGCGCCAGCAGTGCTGGACAGGGGGCCTCCGCGAACACTGAAGCTTTCTTT.

J is TRBJ1-3 and V is TRBV18; a weak D match, TRBD1 (5 bases). The CDR3 has 16 residues. Germline CDR1 is KGHSH and CDR2 is LQKENI. V dropped 3 bases and J dropped 0 bases, with 12 bases sitting between them. The CDR3 sequence: CASSPGLADSGNTIYF. The CDR3 DNA reads as TGTGCCAGCTCACCGGGACTCGCGGACTCTGGAAACACCATATATTTT. The variable domain in full, completed from reference TRBV18 and TRBJ1-3, reads NAGVMQNPRHLVRRRGQEARLRCSPMKGHSHVYWYRQLPEEGLKFMVYLQKENIIDESGMPKERFSAEFPKEGPSILRIQQVVRGDSAAYFCASSPGLADSGNTIYFGEGSWLTVV.

The chain employs TRBV27 and TRBJ2-1; 8 nucleotides align to TRBD2. Germline CDR1 reads MNHEY; CDR2 reads SMNVEV (reference sequence). The CDR3 contains 16 residues. V dropped 1 base and J dropped 5; count of bases not matched to a gene: 7. The CDR3 sequence: CASSLYTGGGNNEQFF. In DNA, the CDR3 is TGTGCCAGCAGTTTATACACCGGGGGGGGAAACAATGAGCAGTTCTTC.

The V gene is TRBV2, the J gene TRBJ2-1, with D unclear. The CDR3 consists of 12 residues. Trimming shortened V by 4 bases and J by 7 bases, and 8 bases separated the two germline ends. Germline assignment: CDR1 SNHLY and CDR2 FYNNEI. The CDR3 nucleotides are TGTGCCAGCAGTGCCAACGGGAATGAGCAGTTCTTC. Amino acid sequence: CASSANGNEQFF.

This rearrangement joins TRBV28 to TRBJ1-5; 10 bases match TRBD1. V shed 3 bases and J 0 bases; nucleotides not matched to a gene: 14. This CDR3 region has 20 residues. Germline values: CDR1 MDHEN, CDR2 SYDVKM. The CDR3 DNA reads as TGTGCCAGCAGTTTTTCGGCGACAGGGGGCGGTGTACATAGCAATCAGCCCCAGCATTTT. It encodes CASSFSATGGGVHSNQPQHF.

The rearrangement uses TRBV4-1 and TRBJ1-3; D perhaps matches TRBD1 (6 bases). The length of the CDR3 is 17 residues. Trimming took off 1 base at V and 4 bases at J, with 17 bases between the two ends. Germline loops: CDR1 MGHRA, CDR2 YSYEKL. The CDR3 DNA reads TGCGCCAGCAGCCAAGGTATAGGGGGGGCGCTAGGAAACACCATATATTTT. Translated, it gives CASSQGIGGALGNTIYF.

The chain joins TRBV29-1 to TRBJ2-5; possibly TRBD2 for D (6 bases). The CDR3 sequence is 14 residues long. Trimming stripped 3 bases from V and 5 bases from J, with 16 bases between. CDR1 and CDR2 (germline): SQVTM, ANQGSEA. CDR3 in amino acids: CSVEWARLVETQYF. The CDR3 region has the DNA TGCAGCGTTGAGTGGGCACGACTAGTTGAGACCCAGTACTTC.

The rearrangement links TRBV6-5 to TRBJ1-3; tentative D call: TRBD1 (6 bases). CDR1 and CDR2 from the germline V gene are MNHEY and SVGAGI. Between the trimmed V and J ends, which lost 2 bases and 4 bases, there was a span of 12 bases. This CDR3 is built from 15 residues. The CDR3 DNA is TGTGCCAGCAGTTACGGCACAGGGTCGGGAAACACCATATATTTT. It yields the protein CASSYGTGSGNTIYF.

The rearrangement uses TRBV19 and TRBJ2-1; 9 nucleotides match TRBD2. Germline CDR1 and CDR2: LNHDA and SQIVND (reference sequence). There are 15 residues in the CDR3. The J segment lost 5 bases and the V segment lost 5 bases, leaving 7 bases of the junction unmatched. CDR3 loop: CASSFGLARDNEQFF. In nucleotides, the CDR3 is TGTGCCAGTAGTTTCGGACTAGCGAGGGACAATGAGCAGTTCTTC.

The V and J genes are TRBV27 and TRBJ2-5; D remains ambiguous. The germline V gene encodes CDR1 MNHEY and CDR2 SMNVEV (reference sequence). This CDR3 is built from 14 residues. V dropped 0 bases and J dropped 5 bases, with 10 bases sitting between them. The CDR3 DNA sequence: TGTGCCAGCAGTTTATCGATCAGAAGTGAGACCCAGTACTTC. This translates into CASSLSIRSETQYF.

The chain links TRBV14 to TRBJ2-7, with 8 bases that match TRBD2. The germline V gene encodes CDR1 SGHDN and CDR2 FVKESK. This CDR3 comprises 15 residues. V lost 4 bases, J lost 2 bases, and 7 bases stayed unmatched. The DNA of the CDR3 is TGTGCCAGCAGCCGGCTAGCGGGTTCCCCCTACGAGCAGTACTTC. Protein sequence: CASSRLAGSPYEQYF.

The chain joins TRBV27 to TRBJ2-7; TRBD2 matches 8 bases. CDR3 length equals 15 residues. CDR1 and CDR2 (germline): MNHEY, SMNVEV (reference sequence). The V segment lost 6 bases and the J segment 1 base; nucleotides outside the gene matches: 8. CDR3 sequence: CASSSRLATSYEQYF. The CDR3 region has the DNA TGTGCCAGCAGCTCCCGACTAGCGACTTCCTACGAGCAGTACTTC.

This clone showed up just a few times. The V gene is TRBV27, the J gene TRBJ1-1, with TRBD1 as a possible D gene (6 bases). CDR1 and CDR2 (germline): MNHEY, SMNVEV (reference sequence). CDR3 length equals 16 residues. Between the trimmed V and J ends, which lost 4 bases and 4 bases, there was a span of 19 bases. The CDR3 coding sequence is TGTGCCAGCAGTTATATAACGACAGGAGGTTCCACTGAAGCTTTCTTT. Amino acid sequence: CASSYITTGGSTEAFF.

The chain combines TRBV18 with TRBJ2-1; D is perhaps TRBD2 (6 bases). CDR3 size: 16 residues. Trimming took 8 bases from V and 7 from J, leaving 24 bases between them. Germline V gene data show CDR1 as KGHSH and CDR2 as LQKENI. CDR3 amino acids: CASTRMVRESANEQFF. In DNA form, the CDR3 reads TGTGCCAGCACTAGGATGGTCCGGGAGAGTGCAAATGAGCAGTTCTTC.

This chain connects TRBV28 to TRBJ2-3; 9 bases are a match to TRBD2. V dropped 10 bases and J dropped 3; count of bases not matched to a gene: 11. The CDR3 totals 15 residues. Germline lookup yields CDR1 MDHEN and CDR2 SYDVKM. The CDR3 DNA follows: TGTGCCACCAACGACTTTAGCGGGAGAACAGATACGCAGTATTTT. Translated: CATNDFSGRTDTQYF.

The chain is built from TRBV6-5 and TRBJ2-1; 14 nucleotides match TRBD2. The CDR3 runs to 15 residues. The J segment lost 6 bases and the V segment lost 7 bases, leaving 5 bases of the junction unmatched. The germline V gene has CDR1 MNHEY and CDR2 SVGAGI. The CDR3, as DNA: TGTGCCAGCAATACGGGACTAGCGGGAGTCAATGAGCAGTTCTTC. Protein sequence: CASNTGLAGVNEQFF.

This clone has a handful of counts. The chain has TRBV10-2 and TRBJ2-1, with D tentatively TRBD1 (6 bases). CDR3 length equals 16 residues. Looked up from germline, CDR1 is WSHSY and CDR2 is SAAADI. V lost 2 bases to trimming and J lost 0 bases, with 11 bases between them. Here the CDR3 reads CASSEQGTSSYNEQFF. In DNA form, the CDR3 reads TGCGCCAGCAGTGAGCAGGGGACGAGCTCCTACAATGAGCAGTTCTTC.

The chain employs TRBV7-9 and TRBJ2-1; D is perhaps TRBD2 (6 bases). The V gene's germline CDR1 is SEHNR and CDR2 FQNEAQ (reference sequence). V was cut by 0 bases and J by 8 bases, with 11 bases left in between. The CDR3 extends over 14 amino acids. The CDR3 DNA is TGTGCCAGCAGCTTAGCACTAGCCCGGGATGAGCAGTTCTTC. It codes for CASSLALARDEQFF.

Only a few counts were recorded for this clone. The chain employs TRBV6-6 and TRBJ2-3; 10 positions agree with TRBD2. V lost 4 bases, J lost 1 base, and 5 bases stayed unmatched. Germline CDR1 is MNHNY and CDR2 is SVGAGI (reference sequence). CDR3 length: 16 residues. The CDR3 region is CASSSQREGGTDTQYF. The CDR3 DNA reads TGTGCCAGCAGTTCCCAGCGGGAGGGGGGCACAGATACGCAGTATTTT.

The rearrangement links TRBV10-3 to TRBJ2-5; 10 bases are a match to TRBD1. The CDR3 totals 14 residues. Looked up from germline, CDR1 is ENHRY and CDR2 is SYGVKD. The ends lost 6 bases at V and 5 bases at J; junction bases unmatched: 6. This CDR3 reads CAISATGGRETQYF. CDR3 nucleotide sequence: TGTGCCATCAGCGCGACAGGGGGCAGGGAGACCCAGTACTTC.

The chain combines TRBV18 with TRBJ2-7; 9 positions agree with TRBD1. The CDR3 is 15 amino acids. The V gene's germline CDR1 is KGHSH and CDR2 LQKENI. J lost 5 bases, V lost 6 bases, and 11 bases had no gene match. CDR3 sequence reads: CASSLRGTGYHEQYF. DNA for the CDR3: TGTGCCAGCTCCCTTAGGGGGACAGGGTATCACGAGCAGTACTTC.

This clone has a single count. The chain has TRBV28 and TRBJ2-7; maybe TRBD1 (5 bases). CDR3 length equals 14 residues. The germline V gene encodes CDR1 MDHEN and CDR2 SYDVKM. Trimming left V 3 bases short and J 3 bases short, with 12 bases between. The CDR3, as DNA: TGTGCCAGCAGTTTTCAGGGAACGAGCTACGAGCAGTACTTC. Protein sequence: CASSFQGTSYEQYF.

This chain uses TRBV4-1 with TRBJ1-1, with D uncertain. The CDR3 has 16 residues. Germline CDR1 is MGHRA and CDR2 is YSYEKL. V shed 0 bases and J shed 4 bases, with 15 bases lying between them. DNA of the CDR3: TGCGCCAGCAGCCAAGATGGTGCAGGAGGGCTCACTGAAGCTTTCTTT. As protein: CASSQDGAGGLTEAFF.